A selection of T cell receptor beta chains follows, all from one sample in a study of T-cell reconstitution after alpha-beta-depleted transplantation in children. TCRdb independently ran MiXCR on the PCR reads; one entry per CDR3 protein. The profile shows under 400,000 distinct CDR3 sequences, about a quarter of them singletons. The sequencing here drew on PBMCs, mostly from graft donor cells, taken 180 days after TCRalphabeta/CD19-depleted stem cell transplant. These TCRs come from a male patient younger than 18 who had a stem cell transplant for acute lymphoblastic leukemia, so the T cells may come from the graft donor. The conserved cysteine and the conserved F or W are not part of the CDR3 here.

TRBV11-2 | ASSLVVLAAGGEQF
TRBV12-3/TRBV12-4 | ASSPGGHMGNSPLH
TRBV7-3 | ASSSPPGMSGNEQF
TRBV9 | ASSVGDRGRGDTQY
TRBV29-1 | SVASLATQETQY
TRBV7-9 | ASSPLAGIYEQY
TRBV11-2 | ASSPYRGRRAF
TRBV6-1 | ASKGLAGKETQY
TRBV28 | ASSPLLAGDGAYEQY
TRBV6-2/TRBV6-3 | ASTSGKLTGELF
TRBV5-1 | ASSFTGASYEQY
TRBV12-3/TRBV12-4 | ASSFPGGKLYNEQF
TRBV6-5 | ASSFGLAGKHQETQY
TRBV18 | ASSPETGPTYEQY
TRBV20-1 | SARGTTDNEQF
TRBV4-1 | ASSPMGQGGSYEQY
TRBV12-3/TRBV12-4 | ASSKTSGRVSTDTQY
TRBV7-8 | ASSFIGMGSPYGYT
TRBV5-1 | ASSGVWSLYEQF
TRBV7-3 | ASSSPGGTYGYT
TRBV29-1 | SVEEGGQADTEAF
TRBV12-3/TRBV12-4 | ASSPGQYGHT